These T cell receptor beta chains were read from a single sample in a study of low-dose radiotherapy and immunotherapy resistance in tumors. TCRdb re-analysed the reads in MiXCR, keeping a single row per CDR3 protein. Of more than 50,000 distinct CDR3 sequences listed, more than 25% are singletons. The source was PBMCs, collected before treatment. Receptors were obtained from a male donor with rectosigmoid adenocarcinoma. Each CDR3 is given with its conserved first and last residue. The D gene is left open where the match is weak. Rows give clone size only sometimes, using once, few, many, or a class for an expanded clone.

j_call,d_call,v_call,clone_size,cdr3_aa,cdr3_nt
TRBJ2-1,-,TRBV5-1,many,CASSVQQESNEQFF,TGCGCCAGCAGCGTCCAGCAGGAGAGCAATGAGCAGTTCTTC
TRBJ2-7,TRBD2,TRBV4-3,-,CASSQELAGRQYF,TGCGCCAGCAGCCAAGAGCTAGCGGGAAGGCAGTACTTC
TRBJ2-1,-,TRBV4-3,many,CASSQEWGQRRSYNEQFF,TGCGCCAGCAGCCAAGAGTGGGGTCAGCGGCGCTCCTACAATGAGCAGTTCTTC
TRBJ1-3,-,TRBV11-1,few,CASSLGPTVHSGNTIYF,TGTGCCAGCAGCTTAGGACCGACAGTCCACTCTGGAAACACCATATATTTT
TRBJ2-1,TRBD1,TRBV27,-,CASSTGTGDNNEQFF,TGTGCCAGCAGTACCGGGACAGGTGACAACAATGAGCAGTTCTTC
TRBJ1-1,-,TRBV5-5,-,CASSRRGGNTEAFF,TGTGCCAGCAGCCGCCGAGGGGGTAACACTGAAGCTTTCTTT
TRBJ1-1,TRBD1,TRBV28,many,CASSFTGGEKYEAFF,TGTGCCAGCAGTTTCACAGGGGGGGAGAAGTACGAAGCTTTCTTT
TRBJ2-7,-,TRBV28,many,CASSFSLGGRLYEQYF,TGTGCCAGCAGTTTCTCCCTGGGCGGAAGACTCTACGAGCAGTACTTC
TRBJ2-5,TRBD1,TRBV18,-,CASSPGTEETQYF,TGTGCCAGCTCACCCGGGACAGAAGAGACCCAGTACTTC
TRBJ1-1,-,TRBV7-6,few,CASNLRAANTEAFF,TGTGCCAGCAACCTGAGGGCCGCGAACACTGAAGCTTTCTTT
TRBJ2-3,TRBD2,TRBV6-4,many,CASSETSGGGTDTQYF,TGTGCCAGCAGTGAGACTAGCGGCGGGGGAACAGATACGCAGTATTTT
TRBJ2-5,TRBD2,TRBV5-4,many,CASSLGPLAGAQETQYF,TGTGCCAGCAGCTTGGGCCCACTAGCGGGGGCTCAAGAGACCCAGTACTTC
TRBJ2-1,TRBD2,TRBV7-2,many,CASSVGLADTNEQFF,TGTGCCAGCAGCGTCGGACTAGCGGATACTAATGAGCAGTTCTTC
TRBJ1-1,-,TRBV19,many,CASSLTAGITEAFF,TGTGCCAGTAGTCTCACGGCAGGGATAACTGAAGCTTTCTTT
TRBJ1-5,-,TRBV5-8,few,CASSRRRSNQPQHF,TGTGCCAGCAGCCGCCGGAGGAGCAATCAGCCCCAGCATTTT
TRBJ2-4,-,TRBV29-1,-,CSVGGNLAKNIQYF,TGCAGCGTTGGTGGGAACCTAGCCAAAAACATTCAGTACTTC
TRBJ2-7,-,TRBV21-1,many,CASPTRIDRAVSYEQYF,TGTGCCAGCCCGACCCGGATCGACAGGGCCGTTTCCTACGAGCAGTACTTC
TRBJ2-7,-,TRBV28,many,CASALGREQYF,TGTGCCAGCGCGTTGGGGAGGGAGCAGTACTTC
TRBJ2-4,TRBD1,TRBV28,many,CASRAGTGENIQYF,TGTGCCAGCAGGGCCGGGACAGGGGAAAACATTCAGTACTTC
TRBJ1-2,-,TRBV11-2,many,CASSPRQLPGLYGYTF,TGTGCCAGCAGCCCCAGACAACTCCCAGGGCTCTATGGCTACACCTTC
TRBJ2-7,TRBD2,TRBV4-1,-,CASSQALAGASYEQYF,TGCGCCAGCAGCCAGGCCCTAGCGGGTGCCTCCTACGAGCAGTACTTC
TRBJ2-5,TRBD2,TRBV5-5,-,CASSLSGRGQETQYF,TGTGCCAGCAGCTTGAGCGGGAGGGGACAAGAGACCCAGTACTTC
TRBJ2-7,-,TRBV28,many,CASSSTFRGTYEQYF,TGTGCCAGCAGTTCAACCTTCAGGGGAACCTACGAGCAGTACTTC